This T cell receptor (beta chain) was retrieved from a study of cytomegalovirus exposure and HLA in healthy donors. The ends were cut back, 2 bases at V and 0 bases at J, with 10 bases in the middle. The CDR3 length is 15 residues. In germline, CDR1 is SGHTA, CDR2 FQGTGA. With 60 Vbeta and 13 Jbeta primers, the PCR was carried out. TCRdb's copy holds only in-frame clones and misses some; the assay was immunoSEQ multiplex PCR. The table has roughly 160,000 clones, roughly four fifths seen once. Sequencing was performed on PBMCs. V and J are TRBV7-3 and TRBJ1-1, with D possibly being TRBD1 (5 bases). The origin of this receptor is a female donor in good health and CMV-seronegative. DNA of the CDR3: TGTGCCAGCAGCTTACAACGGGACTTGAACACTGAAGCTTTCTTT. It yields the protein CASSLQRDLNTEAFF.